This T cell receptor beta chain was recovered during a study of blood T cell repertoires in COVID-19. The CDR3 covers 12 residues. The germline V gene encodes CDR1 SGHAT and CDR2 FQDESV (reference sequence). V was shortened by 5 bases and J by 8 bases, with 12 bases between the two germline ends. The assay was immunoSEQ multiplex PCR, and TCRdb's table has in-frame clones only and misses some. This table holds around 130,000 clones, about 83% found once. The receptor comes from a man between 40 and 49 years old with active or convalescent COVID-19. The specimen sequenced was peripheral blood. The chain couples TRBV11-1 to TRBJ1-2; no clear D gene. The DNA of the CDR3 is TGTGCCAGCAGCCACGAGGTTTACGGCTACACCTTC. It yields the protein CASSHEVYGYTF.